The source of this TCR beta chain is a study of Graves' ophthalmopathy and Graves' hyperthyroidism. As for the study in general: Peripheral blood sampling preceded any treatment and occurred at initial diagnosis.

CDR3 size: 12 residues. V lost 4 bases to trimming and J lost 6 bases, with 10 bases between them. Germline V gene lookup returns CDR1 WNHNN and CDR2 SYGVQD (reference sequence). Researchers took RNA transcripts and amplified TCR beta CDR3 regions from them. After a first-round RT-PCR with HTBI primers, a second-round multiplex PCR was run. TCRdb re-analysed the multiplex PCR reads in MiXCR, keeping a single row per CDR3 protein. The sample lists about 740,000 distinct CDR3 sequences, 35% to 50% occurring once. Ophthalmopathy donors were characterized by moderate-to-severe activity, CAS of at least 3, NOSPECS of at least 4, and duration under 3 months. The sample holds many counts of this clonotype. Antigen specificity is unknown. Study-wide points: Ophthalmopathy was separated from stable hyperthyroidism by a 13-signature model with 87.88% sensitivity and approximately 79% specificity.

This clonotype was obtained from an adult man with Graves' ophthalmopathy. The sequenced sample was peripheral blood. The V call is TRBV10-1, the J call TRBJ2-7; TRBD1 or TRBD2 may be the D gene (5 bases each). The CDR3 DNA reads as TGCGCCAGCAGTGGAGGGGCGAGCGAGCAGTACTTC. This translates into CASSGGASEQYF.